Listed below are T cell receptor beta chains from one sample, sequenced in a study of quantifying T cell responses using KT2 cells. One entry per CDR3 protein results from TCRdb running MiXCR on the UMI-ligation and nested PCR reads. This sample has roughly 50,000 distinct CDR3 sequences, with roughly an eighth found just once. Sequenced input: PBMCs spiked with cells of the T cell clone KT2. Receptors were obtained from a human donor. Each CDR3 is given with its conserved first and last residue. The D gene is left open where the match is weak. Part of the rows lack a size; the others show once, few, many or a class for expanded clones.

-	15	TRBV21-1	-	TRBJ2-7	TGTGCCAGCAGCTCCGGGACAGGGATGGAAGGCGAGCAGTACTTC	CASSSGTGMEGEQYF
many	15	TRBV20-1	-	TRBJ1-6	TGCAGTGCTAGAGATAGCGAACAGTATAATTCACCCCTCCACTTT	CSARDSEQYNSPLHF
-	13	TRBV20-1	-	TRBJ2-7	TGCAGTGTTCCATGGGGGAACAACTACGAGCAGTACTTC	CSVPWGNNYEQYF
medium-sized	14	TRBV6-4	-	TRBJ2-3	TGTGCCAGCAGTGACGCTGGGGCCACAGATACGCAGTATTTT	CASSDAGATDTQYF
-	15	TRBV5-1	TRBD1	TRBJ2-7	TGCGCCAGCAGCTTGGAACAGGGGGCTAACTACGAGCAGTACTTC	CASSLEQGANYEQYF
-	10	TRBV12-3/TRBV12-4	-	TRBJ2-7	TGTGCCAGCTTGGGGTTGGAGCAGTACTTC	CASLGLEQYF
-	13	TRBV2	TRBD1	TRBJ2-7	TGTGCCAGCAGTACCTGGACAGGGGAAGAGCAGTACTTC	CASSTWTGEEQYF
-	16	TRBV18	TRBD2	TRBJ2-3	TGTGCCAGCTCACCTACTAGCGGGACCAGCACAGATACGCAGTATTTT	CASSPTSGTSTDTQYF
-	15	TRBV5-1	TRBD1	TRBJ2-7	TGCGCCAGCAGCTTGGAAGGGGGCGATCAGTACGAGCAGTACTTC	CASSLEGGDQYEQYF
many	14	TRBV20-1	-	TRBJ2-5	TGCAGTGCTAGAGATGAGAAAGTTTCCGAGACCCAGTACTTC	CSARDEKVSETQYF
many	13	TRBV27	-	TRBJ2-7	TGTGCCAGCAGTTTAAGGTTGGCGGGCGAGCAGTACTTC	CASSLRLAGEQYF
-	17	TRBV7-2	TRBD2	TRBJ2-3	TGTGCCAGCAGCTTAGCGCCACTAGCGGGAGGGACAGATACGCAGTATTTT	CASSLAPLAGGTDTQYF
many	14	TRBV4-1	-	TRBJ2-7	TGCGCCAGCAGCCAACAAGGACTCCGATACGAGCAGTACTTC	CASSQQGLRYEQYF
-	14	TRBV29-1	TRBD2	TRBJ2-3	TGCAGCGTTGATTTGCGGGGGGGCACAGATACGCAGTATTTT	CSVDLRGGTDTQYF
-	16	TRBV19	-	TRBJ2-7	TGTGCCAGTAGTCAATTCCATGGCCCGGGGGCCTACGAGCAGTACTTC	CASSQFHGPGAYEQYF
-	13	TRBV10-3	-	TRBJ1-1	TGTGCCATCAGTGAAATCGGAGGAACTGAAGCTTTCTTT	CAISEIGGTEAFF
few	13	TRBV10-2	TRBD1	TRBJ2-7	TGCGCCAGCACCGGGACAGGGGCCTACGAGCAGTACTTC	CASTGTGAYEQYF
many	17	TRBV7-9	-	TRBJ2-3	TGTGCCAGCAGCGCGCTTACTAGTGAGACTAGCACAGATACGCAGTATTTT	CASSALTSETSTDTQYF
many	14	TRBV7-2	-	TRBJ1-5	TGTGCCAGCAGCTCCGGGGCTAGCAATCAGCCCCAGCATTTT	CASSSGASNQPQHF
-	14	TRBV20-1	-	TRBJ1-1	TGCAGTGCTAGAGACCGCACCCGGGGGTCTGAAGCTTTCTTT	CSARDRTRGSEAFF
-	15	TRBV2	-	TRBJ2-3	TGTGCCAGCAGTGAAATACAGGCCGGCACAGATACGCAGTATTTT	CASSEIQAGTDTQYF
medium-sized	13	TRBV19	TRBD1	TRBJ2-7	TGTGCCAGTAGTATAACCTCAGGGGGAGAGCAGTACTTC	CASSITSGGEQYF
many	15	TRBV5-5	-	TRBJ2-1	TGTGCCAGCAGACTGATGGGGCTCGGATACAATGAGCAGTTCTTC	CASRLMGLGYNEQFF
-	15	TRBV2	TRBD1	TRBJ1-3	TGTGCCAGTGCTAAGAACCGGGACAGTGGAAACACCATATATTTT	CASAKNRDSGNTIYF
many	13	TRBV29-1	-	TRBJ1-4	TGCAGCGCCCTCCCGGCGTGGGGTGAAAAACTGTTTTTT	CSALPAWGEKLFF
-	16	TRBV27	-	TRBJ2-3	TGTGCCAGCAGTTCCTACCAAGTACAAAAAACAGATACGCAGTATTTT	CASSSYQVQKTDTQYF
few	14	TRBV11-2	TRBD1	TRBJ1-1	TGTGCCAGCAGTACTACAGGGGGAGCCACTGAAGCTTTCTTT	CASSTTGGATEAFF
-	11	TRBV6-5	-	TRBJ1-1	TGTGCCAGCAATCCCAAGTGGGCGGCTTTCTTT	CASNPKWAAFF
few	17	TRBV2	TRBD1	TRBJ1-1	TGTGCCAGCAGCGAGGACCCTTACAGGGGGAGGTACACTGAAGCTTTCTTT	CASSEDPYRGRYTEAFF
many	15	TRBV13	TRBD1	TRBJ2-5	TGTGCCAGCAGCTCCTGGGACAGGATCCAAGAGACCCAGTACTTC	CASSSWDRIQETQYF
-	14	TRBV20-1	-	TRBJ2-7	TGCAGCCCGGGACTGGCGTTGTCTTCTTACGAGCAGTACTTC	CSPGLALSSYEQYF
few	15	TRBV7-2	-	TRBJ1-5	TGTGCCAGCAGTCCAGGTGGATCAAGCAATCAGCCCCAGCATTTT	CASSPGGSSNQPQHF
-	12	TRBV6-5	-	TRBJ1-5	TGTGCCAGCAGTGACCCTGATCAGCCCCAGCATTTT	CASSDPDQPQHF
-	13	TRBV5-1	-	TRBJ2-1	TGCGCCAGCAGCTTGGCGTCAGGGAATGAGCAGTTCTTC	CASSLASGNEQFF
many	14	TRBV5-1	-	TRBJ2-6	TGCGCCAGCAGCGGGGCAGTTGGGGCCAACGTCCTGACTTTC	CASSGAVGANVLTF
many	15	TRBV4-2	TRBD1	TRBJ2-3	TGTGCCAGCAGCCAAGGCACAGGGGACACAGATACGCAGTATTTT	CASSQGTGDTDTQYF
-	16	TRBV18	TRBD1	TRBJ1-6	TGTGCCAGCTCGCCAAGTCCGACAGGGACTGGACGGCCCCTCCACTTT	CASSPSPTGTGRPLHF
many	12	TRBV6-2/TRBV6-3	TRBD1	TRBJ2-7	TGTGCCAGCACCCGACAGGGGAACGAGCAGTACTTC	CASTRQGNEQYF
many	15	TRBV6-2/TRBV6-3	TRBD1	TRBJ1-1	TGTGCCAGCAGTCCGGGGACAGTGCAGAACACTGAAGCTTTCTTT	CASSPGTVQNTEAFF
-	15	TRBV3-1	TRBD1	TRBJ1-4	TGTGCCAGCAGCCAATCGGACAGGGCTCGCGAAAAACTGTTTTTT	CASSQSDRAREKLFF
few	14	TRBV2	-	TRBJ2-1	TGTGCCAGCAGCCTCCTGGACCCAGGCAATGAGCAGTTCTTC	CASSLLDPGNEQFF
-	17	TRBV10-3	TRBD1	TRBJ2-7	TGTGCCATCAGTGAGGAATCCCTGACAGGGAAACCCTACGAGCAGTACTTC	CAISEESLTGKPYEQYF
many	13	TRBV7-9	-	TRBJ1-2	TGTGCCAGCAGCTTATCGGGAGTTTATGGCTACACCTTC	CASSLSGVYGYTF
-	17	TRBV24-1	TRBD2	TRBJ2-1	TGTGCCACCAGTGACCCCGTTAGCGGGAGCAAGGGCAATGAGCAGTTCTTC	CATSDPVSGSKGNEQFF